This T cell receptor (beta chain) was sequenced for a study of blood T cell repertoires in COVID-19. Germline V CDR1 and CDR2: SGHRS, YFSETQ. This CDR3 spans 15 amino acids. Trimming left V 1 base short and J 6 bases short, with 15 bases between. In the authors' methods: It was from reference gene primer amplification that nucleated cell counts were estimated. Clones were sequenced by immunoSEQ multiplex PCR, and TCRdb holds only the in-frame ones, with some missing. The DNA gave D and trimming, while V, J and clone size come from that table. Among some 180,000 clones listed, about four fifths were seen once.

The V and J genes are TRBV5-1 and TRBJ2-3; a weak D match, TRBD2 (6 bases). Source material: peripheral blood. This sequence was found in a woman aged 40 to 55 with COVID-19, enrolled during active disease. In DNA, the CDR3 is TGCGCCAGCAGCTTGTCTAGCGTCCGGGGGGATACGCAGTATTTT. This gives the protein CASSLSSVRGDTQYF.